One and the same sample provided the 11 T cell receptor beta chains below, sequenced in a study of blood T cell repertoires in COVID-19 (dated by TCRdb to 2019 to 2021). The library relied on the immunoSEQ multiplex PCR assay. TCRdb's version of the immuneACCESS table is confined to in-frame rearrangements and falls short of the full clone set. An unresolved V gene accounts for under half of the shortfall where checked; the remainder is of unknown origin. A total of 99,000 or so clones appear in this sample, about four fifths of them only once. The ten biggest clones cover roughly 14% of the sample. Sequenced material: peripheral blood. These TCRs come from a woman older than 75 with acute or convalescent COVID-19.

The CDR3 DNA sequence: TGCGCCAGCAGCTCGGGACTAGCGGGAACGAACACAGATACGCAGTATTTT. Its protein is CASSSGLAGTNTDTQYF. The J gene is TRBJ2-3, the V gene TRBV5-1; 13 positions agree with TRBD2. V gave up 3 bases and J gave up 2 bases; unmatched junction bases: 6. The CDR3 sequence is 17 residues long. Germline V gene sequence: CDR1 SGHRS, CDR2 YFSETQ. Full variable domain (missing parts from reference TRBV5-1 and TRBJ2-3): KAGVTQTPRYLIKTRGQQVTLSCSPISGHRSVSWYQQTPGQGLQFLFEYFSETQRNKGNFPGRFSGRQFSNSRSEMNVSTLELGDSALYLCASSSGLAGTNTDTQYFGPGTRLTVL.

The chain couples TRBV5-1 to TRBJ1-4; D unclear. The germline CDR1 and CDR2 sequences are SGHRS and YFSETQ. This CDR3 spans 14 amino acids. Between the trimmed V and J ends, which lost 0 bases and 8 bases, there was a span of 11 bases. The CDR3 sequence: CASSLDAVMEKLFF. The CDR3 DNA is TGCGCCAGCAGCTTGGATGCAGTAATGGAAAAACTGTTTTTT.

J is TRBJ1-2 and V is TRBV28; 7 bases are a match to TRBD1. The germline V gene has CDR1 MDHEN and CDR2 SYDVKM. The CDR3 is 12 amino acids. J gave up 7 bases and V 5 bases, and 4 bases lay outside the gene matches. The CDR3 is CASSTQGFGYTF. CDR3 DNA: TGTGCCAGCAGTACACAGGGGTTTGGCTACACCTTC.

The chain recombines TRBV18 with TRBJ1-2; D is possibly TRBD1 (5 bases). CDR3 length equals 15 residues. Trimming removed 3 bases at V and 8 bases at J, with 19 bases between. The germline gives CDR1 KGHSH, CDR2 LQKENI. CDR3 DNA sequence: TGTGCCAGCTCACCGGTATTTAAAGGGGTCTGGGGCTACACCTTC. It encodes CASSPVFKGVWGYTF.

CDR3 region: CASSGTSDLSYEQYF. Written as DNA, the CDR3 is TGCGCCAGCAGTGGAACTAGCGACCTCTCCTACGAGCAGTACTTC. The J gene is TRBJ2-7, the V gene TRBV10-2; 7 bases line up with TRBD2. Germline lookup yields CDR1 WSHSY and CDR2 SAAADI. V was pared by 4 bases and J by 0 bases, with 6 bases of the junction left unmatched. The CDR3 length is 15 residues.

The chain combines TRBV15 with TRBJ1-2; D may be TRBD1 (6 bases). From germline, CDR1 is LNHNV and CDR2 YYDKDF (reference sequence). The CDR3 runs 13 residues. Trimming shortened V by 0 bases and J by 8 bases, and 10 bases separated the two germline ends. The CDR3 protein is CATSRETGGGYTF. As DNA, the CDR3 is TGTGCCACCAGCAGAGAGACAGGCGGAGGCTACACCTTC.

The chain uses TRBV15 and TRBJ2-1; TRBD1 might be the D (6 bases). V was pared by 5 bases and J by 5 bases, with 16 bases between. CDR1 is LNHNV and CDR2 is YYDKDF in the germline V gene (reference sequence). CDR3 length equals 15 residues. CDR3 sequence (DNA): TGTGCCACCAGCGGAAAATGGGGGCTGAACAATGAGCAGTTCTTC. This codes for CATSGKWGLNNEQFF.

V gene TRBV10-3 combines with J gene TRBJ1-1; the match to TRBD1 covers 7 bases. Germline CDR1 is ENHRY and CDR2 is SYGVKD. This CDR3 is 15 amino acids long. V gave up 7 bases and J gave up 3 bases; unmatched junction bases: 11. The CDR3 spells CAITERGTADTEAFF. As DNA, the CDR3 is TGTGCCATCACCGAGAGGGGGACAGCCGACACTGAAGCTTTCTTT.

The gene calls are TRBV15 and TRBJ2-7, with 12 positions matching TRBD2. V shed 4 bases and J 1 base; nucleotides not matched to a gene: 5. CDR3 length: 16 residues. Per the germline V gene, CDR1 is LNHNV and CDR2 is YYDKDF (reference sequence). The CDR3 region has the DNA TGTGCCACCAGCACCGGACTAGCGGGAAAGTCCTACGAGCAGTACGTC. Translated, it gives CATSTGLAGKSYEQYV.

This clone has only one observation. The V and J genes are TRBV5-1 and TRBJ2-7; 8 bases are shared with TRBD1. The CDR3 loop spans 14 amino acids. The germline V gene encodes CDR1 SGHRS and CDR2 YFSETQ. V was clipped by 2 bases and J by 6 bases; unmatched bases: 7. This CDR3 is CASSFNTGGIEQYF. The CDR3 coding sequence is TGCGCCAGCAGCTTTAATACAGGGGGTATCGAGCAGTACTTC.

This clone came up a few times. CDR3 residues: CASTGTSGSPSYEQYF. Here the CDR3 DNA reads TGCGCCAGCACCGGGACTAGCGGGAGTCCCTCCTACGAGCAGTACTTC. The chain has TRBV5-1 and TRBJ2-7; 14 bases line up with TRBD2. This CDR3 is built from 16 residues. CDR1 is SGHRS, CDR2 YFSETQ, per germline. Trimming removed 6 bases from V and 0 bases from J; junction bases left unmatched: 5.